The 22 T cell receptor beta chains below all came from one sample that was sequenced in a study of CD8 T cells in ankylosing spondylitis. TCRdb used MiXCR to reprocess the 5' RACE reads, holding one entry per CDR3 protein. The sample gives 250,000 to 350,000 distinct CDR3 sequences, roughly 20% of which show up once; about 8% is in the top ten. Specimen: blood, either unsorted or a sorted T cell fraction (not recorded which). The receptors here all came from a male donor with ankylosing spondylitis or in good health (not recorded which).

This clonotype was found a few times. This rearrangement joins TRBV6-1 to TRBJ2-1, with 12 bases identical to TRBD2. The V and J ends lost 7 bases and 6 bases, in that order; junction bases with no gene match: 10. Germline CDR1 reads MNHNS; CDR2 reads SASEGT. This CDR3 is 16 amino acids long. Written as DNA, the CDR3 is TGTGCCAGCAAACCTCAAACTAGCGGGGGGTTCAATGAGCAGTTCTTC. Its protein product is CASKPQTSGGFNEQFF.

This clonotype has just a few counts. The rearrangement joins TRBV11-2 to TRBJ2-3; 12 bases are a match to TRBD2. Germline values: CDR1 SGHAT, CDR2 FQNNGV. The V segment lost 4 bases and the J segment 7 bases; nucleotides outside the gene matches: 12. There are 17 residues in the CDR3. The CDR3 spells CASSSTTLGLAGYTQYF. For the CDR3, the DNA is TGTGCCAGCAGCTCCACGACCCTGGGACTAGCGGGTTATACGCAGTATTTT. The full variable domain, with the rest looked up from reference TRBV11-2 and TRBJ2-3, is EAGVAQSPRYKIIEKRQSVAFWCNPISGHATLYWYQQILGQGPKLLIQFQNNGVVDDSQLPKDRFSAERLKGVDSTLKIQPAKLEDSAVYLCASSSTTLGLAGYTQYFGPGTRLTVL.

The chain carries TRBV7-8 and TRBJ1-2; D gene uncertain. V lost 5 bases and J 4 bases, leaving 14 bases between the germline ends. The germline gives CDR1 SGHVS, CDR2 FQNEAQ. The CDR3 has 14 amino acids. The CDR3 spells CASSVDNLPYGYTF. CDR3 nucleotides: TGTGCCAGCAGCGTAGACAACCTTCCCTATGGCTACACCTTC.

This clonotype was detected only a few times. The chain joins TRBV12-3 or TRBV12-4 to TRBJ2-2; TRBD1 might be the D (6 bases). The CDR3 is made up of 15 amino acids. V dropped 4 bases and J dropped 1 base, with 10 bases sitting between them. CDR3 region: CASSSGTQNTGELFF. The CDR3 DNA is TGTGCCAGCAGTTCCGGGACACAGAACACCGGGGAGCTGTTTTTT.

This clonotype was detected only a few times. The rearrangement joins TRBV5-1 to TRBJ1-6, with 8 bases matching TRBD1. This CDR3 is built from 14 residues. V dropped 0 bases and J dropped 8; count of bases not matched to a gene: 1. The germline gives CDR1 SGHRS, CDR2 YFSETQ. The CDR3 reads CASSLDRGDSPLHF. The CDR3 DNA follows: TGCGCCAGCAGCTTGGACAGGGGGGATTCACCCCTCCACTTT.

Only a few counts were recorded for this clonotype. This chain uses TRBV12-3 or TRBV12-4 with TRBJ2-3; D is tentatively TRBD1 or TRBD2 (6 bases each). V gave up 3 bases and J gave up 0 bases, with 13 bases separating them. CDR3 length equals 16 residues. CDR3 sequence reads: CASSFRQGRSTDTQYF. The CDR3 nucleotides read TGTGCCAGCAGTTTTCGGCAGGGGAGGAGCACAGATACGCAGTATTTT.

There are many counts of this clonotype. The V gene is TRBV5-1, the J gene TRBJ1-5, with TRBD1 matching over 7 bases. Unmatched junction bases numbered 4, after V lost 2 bases and J lost 2 bases. CDR1 SGHRS and CDR2 YFSETQ come from the germline V gene. This CDR3 contains 15 residues. This CDR3 is CASSLSGTGNQPQHF. As DNA, the CDR3 is TGCGCCAGCAGCTTAAGCGGGACAGGCAATCAGCCCCAGCATTTT.

This clonotype has just a few counts. The chain employs TRBV25-1 and TRBJ2-3; no definite D call. Germline CDR1 reads MGHDK; CDR2 reads SYGVNS. The V and J ends lost 6 bases and 6 bases respectively, with 7 bases between them. The CDR3 is 11 residues long. The CDR3 reads CASRMGDTQYF. The CDR3 DNA reads as TGTGCCAGCAGGATGGGGGATACGCAGTATTTT.

The chain has TRBV5-1 and TRBJ1-4; a weak D match, TRBD1 (5 bases). This CDR3 spans 14 amino acids. Trimming took off 4 bases at V and 8 bases at J, with 15 bases between the two ends. Germline values: CDR1 SGHRS, CDR2 YFSETQ. The CDR3 sequence is CASSPGTQGEKLFF. CDR3 sequence (DNA): TGCGCCAGCAGCCCCGGGACTCAGGGAGAAAAACTGTTTTTT.

The sample holds many counts of this clonotype. The rearrangement links TRBV5-6 to TRBJ2-3; D may be TRBD2 (6 bases). This CDR3 contains 15 residues. CDR1 and CDR2 (germline): SGHDT, YYEEEE. Trimming cost V 3 bases and J 2 bases, with 13 bases left between them. The CDR3, as DNA: TGTGCCAGCAGCTCGCTCCGGGAGTACACAGATACGCAGTATTTT. Translated: CASSSLREYTDTQYF.

A few counts support this clonotype. This rearrangement joins TRBV5-6 to TRBJ1-1, with D tentatively TRBD1 (5 bases). The CDR3 loop spans 15 amino acids. Per germline, CDR1 SGHDT and CDR2 YYEEEE. V lost 0 bases to trimming and J lost 1 base, with 10 bases between them. The CDR3 sequence: CASSLVGRWNTEAFF. For the CDR3, the DNA is TGTGCCAGCAGCTTGGTGGGACGGTGGAACACTGAAGCTTTCTTT. Variable domain in full (rest from reference TRBV5-6 and TRBJ1-1): DAGVTQSPTHLIKTRGQQVTLRCSPKSGHDTVSWYQQALGQGPQFIFQYYEEEERQRGNFPDRFSGHQFPNYSSELNVNALLLGDSALYLCASSLVGRWNTEAFFGQGTRLTVV.

This clonotype was recorded at least ten times. The CDR3: CSVDRGGGNTIYF. The CDR3 DNA reads as TGCAGCGTTGACAGGGGTGGTGGAAACACCATATATTTT. The V gene is TRBV29-1, the J gene TRBJ1-3, with D perhaps TRBD1 (6 bases). CDR1 and CDR2 (germline): SQVTM, ANQGSEA. V was clipped by 3 bases and J by 3 bases, with 9 bases between them. This CDR3 region has 13 residues.

V and J are TRBV20-1 and TRBJ1-1; tentative D call: TRBD1 (5 bases). The V gene lost 8 bases and the J gene lost 4 bases, with 8 bases spanning the gap. The germline CDR1 and CDR2 sequences are DFQATT and SNEGSKA (reference sequence). The CDR3 is made up of 10 amino acids. The CDR3 loop is CSPGGTEAFF. The DNA of the CDR3 is TGCAGTCCGGGGGGCACTGAAGCTTTCTTT.

This chain uses TRBV11-2 with TRBJ1-4; TRBD1 is a possible D gene (6 bases). Germline assignment: CDR1 SGHAT and CDR2 FQNNGV. This CDR3 comprises 15 residues. V was trimmed by 4 bases and J by 4 bases, leaving 13 bases between them. CDR3 sequence: CASSSEGQFNEKLFF. DNA for the CDR3: TGTGCCAGCAGCTCGGAAGGACAGTTTAATGAAAAACTGTTTTTT.

In this sample, this clonotype turned up a few times. The V and J genes are TRBV10-3 and TRBJ1-1; D uncertain. The CDR3 extends over 14 amino acids. Germline values: CDR1 ENHRY, CDR2 SYGVKD. The ends were cut back, 3 bases at V and 1 base at J, with 9 bases in the middle. DNA for the CDR3: TGTGCCATCAGTGACCCCAGGTCGAACACTGAAGCTTTCTTT. Its translation: CAISDPRSNTEAFF.

V gene TRBV20-1 combines with J gene TRBJ2-7; D uncertain. V was pared by 3 bases and J by 5 bases, with 17 bases between. Germline V gene lookup returns CDR1 DFQATT and CDR2 SNEGSKA (reference sequence). This CDR3 comprises 14 residues. CDR3 loop: CSASVSWGLHEQYV. CDR3 in DNA: TGCAGTGCTAGTGTTTCTTGGGGTCTCCACGAGCAGTACGTC.

The chain has TRBV12-3 or TRBV12-4 and TRBJ1-3, with a possible D match to TRBD1 (5 bases). The CDR3 length is 15 residues. Deletions cut 1 base from V and 3 bases from J, with 10 bases between. CDR3 DNA: TGTGCCAGCAGTTTAGTTTCCAGGGTTGGAAACACCATATATTTT. Protein sequence: CASSLVSRVGNTIYF.

This clonotype was detected only a few times. The J gene is TRBJ1-2, the V gene TRBV5-1; 7 nucleotides match TRBD1. V shed 0 bases and J 4 bases; nucleotides not matched to a gene: 6. Germline CDR1 reads SGHRS; CDR2 reads YFSETQ. The CDR3 is 15 residues long. The CDR3 DNA reads TGCGCCAGCAGCTTGGGGGGACAGAGCGGCTATGGCTACACCTTC. Encoded protein: CASSLGGQSGYGYTF.

The chain recombines TRBV5-1 with TRBJ2-3; D unclear. This CDR3 has 15 amino acids. The V end was cut by 5 bases, the J end by 0 bases, with 13 bases between. CDR1 and CDR2 from the germline V gene are SGHRS and YFSETQ. This CDR3 reads CASSSRAESTDTQYF. CDR3 DNA: TGCGCCAGCAGTTCCCGGGCAGAGAGCACAGATACGCAGTATTTT.

This clonotype was recorded a few times. The CDR3 spells CAIRDTTKNTGELFF. The CDR3 DNA reads as TGTGCCATCAGAGACACTACAAAGAACACCGGGGAGCTGTTTTTT. V is TRBV10-3 and J is TRBJ2-2; D ambiguous. CDR1 ENHRY and CDR2 SYGVKD come from the germline V gene. The V end lost 6 bases, the J end lost 1 base, and 12 bases lay between the germline ends. The CDR3 is 15 residues long.

The V gene is TRBV6-4, the J gene TRBJ2-1, with 8 bases matching TRBD2. With 0 bases clipped from V and 0 bases from J, the junction kept 10 bases outside the gene matches. The germline V gene encodes CDR1 MRHNA and CDR2 SNTAGT. CDR3 length: 19 amino acids. CDR3 loop: CASSDSCCSGDRSYNEQFF. In DNA, the CDR3 is TGTGCCAGCAGTGACTCGTGCTGTAGCGGGGATCGCTCCTACAATGAGCAGTTCTTC.

This clonotype was picked up a small number of times. The V gene is TRBV28, the J gene TRBJ1-3, with TRBD1 as a possible D gene (6 bases). Germline CDR1 MDHEN, CDR2 SYDVKM. The CDR3 is 16 residues long. Between the trimmed V and J ends, which lost 6 bases and 0 bases, there was a span of 15 bases. CDR3 protein: CASRPRGRDSGNTIYF. CDR3 DNA sequence: TGTGCCAGCAGACCTAGGGGGAGAGACTCTGGAAACACCATATATTTT.